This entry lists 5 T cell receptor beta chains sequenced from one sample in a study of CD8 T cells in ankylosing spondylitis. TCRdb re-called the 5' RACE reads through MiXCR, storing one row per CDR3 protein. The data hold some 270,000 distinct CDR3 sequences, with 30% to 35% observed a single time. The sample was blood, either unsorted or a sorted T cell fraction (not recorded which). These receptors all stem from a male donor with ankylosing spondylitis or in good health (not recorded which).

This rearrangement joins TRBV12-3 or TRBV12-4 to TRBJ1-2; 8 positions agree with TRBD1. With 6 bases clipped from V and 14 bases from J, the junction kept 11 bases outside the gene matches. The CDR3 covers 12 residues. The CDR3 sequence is CASRKGTGPETF. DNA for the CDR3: TGTGCCAGCAGAAAGGGGACAGGCCCTGAGACCTTC.

The CDR3 loop is CALPDTPEPGELFF. The CDR3, as DNA: TGTGCCCTCCCGGACACCCCCGAACCCGGGGAGCTGTTTTTT. This chain uses TRBV27 with TRBJ2-2, with D possibly TRBD1 on 5 matching bases. V lost 11 bases, J lost 6 bases, and 19 bases lay in between. The CDR3 consists of 14 residues. The germline CDR1 and CDR2 sequences are MNHEY and SMNVEV (reference sequence).

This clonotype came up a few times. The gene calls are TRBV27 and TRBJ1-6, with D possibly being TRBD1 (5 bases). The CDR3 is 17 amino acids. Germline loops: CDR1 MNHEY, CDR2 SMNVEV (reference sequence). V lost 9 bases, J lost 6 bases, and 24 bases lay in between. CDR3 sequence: CARGRSDTEIGNSPLHF. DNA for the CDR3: TGTGCCAGGGGACGAAGTGACACAGAGATTGGTAATTCACCCCTCCACTTT.

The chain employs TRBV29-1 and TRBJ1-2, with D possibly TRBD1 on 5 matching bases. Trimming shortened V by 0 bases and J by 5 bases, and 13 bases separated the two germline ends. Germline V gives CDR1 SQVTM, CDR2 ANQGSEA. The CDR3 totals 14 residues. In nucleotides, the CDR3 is TGCAGCGTTGAAGATTGGGGGTCTCAGTATGGCTACACCTTC. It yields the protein CSVEDWGSQYGYTF.

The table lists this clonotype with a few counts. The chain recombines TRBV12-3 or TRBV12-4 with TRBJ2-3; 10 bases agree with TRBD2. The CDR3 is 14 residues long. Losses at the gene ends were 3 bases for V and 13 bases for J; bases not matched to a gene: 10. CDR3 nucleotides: TGTGCCAGCAGTTTTAGCGGGGGGTCGCTCAATGAGTATTTT. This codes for CASSFSGGSLNEYF.